Below, 27 T cell receptor beta chains from the same sample are listed, as sequenced in a study of T-cell memory formation after mild COVID-19. MiXCR, applied by TCRdb to the 5' RACE reads, yields one record per CDR3 protein. The top ten hold roughly 25% of the sample, which has under 350,000 distinct CDR3 sequences, around 15% seen once. Sequencing input: PBMCs or a T cell subset sorted from them (not recorded which). The receptors were sampled from a man younger than 30 who had mild COVID-19 (a few samples of this study predate the infection). Cell type and time point are not known.

This clonotype showed up just a few times. V and J are TRBV9 and TRBJ1-5; 8 positions agree with TRBD1. Germline-derived CDR1 and CDR2 are SGDLS and YYNGEE. V lost 4 bases, J lost 3 bases, and 6 bases stayed unmatched. This CDR3 has 15 residues. For the CDR3, the DNA is TGTGCCAGCAGCACACAGGGGGGCCCCAATCAGCCCCAGCATTTT. Amino acid sequence: CASSTQGGPNQPQHF.

This clonotype was picked up a small number of times. The chain uses TRBV6-4 and TRBJ2-6; D is uncertain. The CDR3 contains 13 residues. Between the trimmed V and J ends, which lost 8 bases and 2 bases, there was a span of 7 bases. Germline V gives CDR1 MRHNA, CDR2 SNTAGT. CDR3 loop: CASGFTGANVLTF. CDR3 nucleotide sequence: TGTGCCAGCGGTTTTACTGGGGCCAACGTCCTGACTTTC.

This rearrangement joins TRBV15 to TRBJ2-3, with 8 bases fitting TRBD2. The CDR3 has 16 amino acids. V lost 0 bases, J lost 1 base, and 3 bases stayed unmatched. The germline CDR1 and CDR2 sequences are LNHNV and YYDKDF (reference sequence). The DNA of the CDR3 is TGTGCCACCAGCAGAGATAGGCGGGGGGGCACAGATACGCAGTATTTT. Protein sequence: CATSRDRRGGTDTQYF.

This clonotype was recorded a few times. This rearrangement joins TRBV4-3 to TRBJ2-7; D gene unclear. Germline-derived CDR1 and CDR2 are LGHNA and YSLEER. V gave up 3 bases and J gave up 4 bases, with 22 bases separating them. This CDR3 contains 17 residues. CDR3 loop: CASSQDLMAAVSYEQYF. The DNA of the CDR3 is TGCGCCAGCAGCCAGGACCTCATGGCGGCGGTGAGTTACGAGCAGTACTTC.

V usage is TRBV5-1 and J usage is TRBJ2-4; D ambiguous. V lost 2 bases and J lost 0, with 6 bases in between. The CDR3 has 14 amino acids. CDR1 SGHRS and CDR2 YFSETQ come from the germline V gene. In DNA form, the CDR3 reads TGCGCCAGCAGCTTAGTGGGAGCCAAAAACATTCAGTACTTC. This sequence encodes CASSLVGAKNIQYF.

This clonotype was counted between two and nine times. The V and J genes are TRBV28 and TRBJ2-7; possible D gene TRBD1, 5 bases. This CDR3 region has 16 residues. CDR1 is MDHEN, CDR2 SYDVKM, per germline. The V gene lost 3 bases and the J gene lost 0 bases, with 15 bases spanning the gap. Written as DNA, the CDR3 is TGTGCCAGCAGTTTTGGGGCAGCACATAGCTCCTACGAGCAGTACGTC. It yields the protein CASSFGAAHSSYEQYV.

Only a few counts were recorded for this clonotype. The chain employs TRBV7-6 and TRBJ2-7; a possible D gene is TRBD2 (5 bases). V was trimmed by 5 bases and J by 6 bases, leaving 14 bases between them. The germline gives CDR1 SGHVS, CDR2 FNYEAQ. The CDR3 is made up of 13 amino acids. In nucleotides, the CDR3 is TGTGCCAGCAGCAGGGAGATAGGGCTCGAGCAGTACTTC. Translated: CASSREIGLEQYF. Using reference TRBV7-6 and TRBJ2-7 for the parts outside the CDR3, the full variable domain is GAGVSQSPRYKVTKRGQDVALRCDPISGHVSLYWYRQALGQGPEFLTYFNYEAQQDKSGLPNDRFSAERPEGSISTLTIQRTEQRDSAMYRCASSREIGLEQYFGPGTRLTVT.

This clonotype was recorded many times. CDR3: CASSSGTTQYF. The CDR3 nucleotides read TGTGCCAGCAGCTCGGGCACTACGCAGTATTTT. The gene calls are TRBV5-5 and TRBJ2-3; D not resolved. V was shortened by 3 bases and J by 8 bases, with 7 bases between the two germline ends. The CDR3 is made up of 11 amino acids. Per germline, CDR1 SGHKS and CDR2 YYEKEE (reference sequence).

This clonotype has just a few counts. In DNA form, the CDR3 reads TGTGCCAGCAGCCAAGGACAGGGGGCGATAGGGAACTATGGCTACACCTTC. It translates to CASSQGQGAIGNYGYTF. The rearrangement uses TRBV4-2 and TRBJ1-2; TRBD1 matches at 10 bases. The CDR3 covers 17 residues. CDR1 is LGHNA, CDR2 YNFKEQ, per germline. The J segment lost 2 bases and the V segment lost 1 base, leaving 7 bases of the junction unmatched.

The CDR3 bases are TGTGCCAGCTCACCTGCACAGTCAAGGGAGACCCAGTACTTC. This translates into CASSPAQSRETQYF. V gene TRBV18 combines with J gene TRBJ2-5, with D unresolved. This CDR3 comprises 14 residues. Germline values: CDR1 KGHSH, CDR2 LQKENI. Trimming removed 3 bases from V and 5 bases from J, with 13 bases in between.

This clonotype was observed a few times. The V gene is TRBV29-1, the J gene TRBJ2-5; 8 nucleotides agree with TRBD2. Germline loops: CDR1 SQVTM, CDR2 ANQGSEA. J gave up 1 base and V 5 bases, and 6 bases lay outside the gene matches. CDR3 length: 14 residues. The DNA for the CDR3 is TGCAGCGTTCAGCGGGGGCCCAGCCAAGAGACCCAGTACTTC. Amino acid sequence: CSVQRGPSQETQYF.

This clonotype was seen more than once but under ten times. The V call is TRBV4-2, the J call TRBJ2-4; D is perhaps TRBD1 or TRBD2 (5 bases each). CDR3 length equals 14 residues. V shed 0 bases and J shed 15 bases, with 18 bases lying between them. CDR1 is LGHNA and CDR2 is YNFKEQ in the germline V gene. The CDR3 coding sequence is TGTGCCAGCAGCCAAGAAGGGACCCAGAGGGCTCCGTACTTC. It codes for CASSQEGTQRAPYF.

V usage is TRBV12-5 and J usage is TRBJ1-1, with unresolved D. The V gene lost 6 bases and the J gene lost 5 bases, with 16 bases spanning the gap. Per the germline V gene, CDR1 is LGHNT and CDR2 is FRNRAP. The CDR3 has 14 residues. The CDR3: CASGLFGVVTEAFF. The DNA of the CDR3 is TGTGCTAGTGGCTTGTTCGGGGTGGTGACTGAAGCTTTCTTT.

The V gene is TRBV4-3, the J gene TRBJ2-4, with 11 nucleotides matching TRBD2. Trimming took 4 bases from V and 0 from J; bases not matched to a gene: 5. CDR3 length: 17 amino acids. Per germline, CDR1 LGHNA and CDR2 YSLEER. CDR3 region: CASSPGTSGLAKNIQYF. In DNA, the CDR3 is TGCGCCAGCAGCCCGGGGACTAGCGGTCTAGCCAAAAACATTCAGTACTTC.

This clonotype was counted between two and nine times. The chain employs TRBV20-1 and TRBJ2-7; D perhaps matches TRBD1 (7 bases). Trimming left V 1 base short and J 2 bases short, with 15 bases between. Looked up from germline, CDR1 is DFQATT and CDR2 is SNEGSKA (reference sequence). This CDR3 is 15 amino acids long. The CDR3 region has the DNA TGCAGTGCTAGAGCGCCGCAGGGGGGACCCTACGAGCAGTACGTC. This gives the protein CSARAPQGGPYEQYV.

The chain recombines TRBV4-2 with TRBJ1-3, with D unresolved. The CDR3 runs to 12 residues. Germline lookup yields CDR1 LGHNA and CDR2 YNFKEQ. The germline V and J ends were trimmed by 2 bases and 1 base, with 0 bases remaining between them. The CDR3 here is CASSQSGNTIYF. The CDR3 nucleotides are TGTGCCAGCAGCCAATCTGGAAACACCATATATTTT.

This clonotype has just a few counts. This chain joins TRBV4-3 and TRBJ1-2; maybe TRBD1 (6 bases). Trimming took 0 bases from V and 4 from J, leaving 18 bases between them. In germline, CDR1 is LGHNA, CDR2 YSLEER. The CDR3 is 17 amino acids. The CDR3 loop reads CASSQDPSGDRVYGYTF. CDR3 coding DNA: TGCGCCAGCAGCCAAGATCCCTCAGGGGACCGAGTCTATGGCTACACCTTC.

V usage is TRBV20-1 and J usage is TRBJ1-1, with a weak D call TRBD1 (5 bases). The CDR3 loop spans 14 amino acids. V dropped 3 bases and J dropped 1 base, with 12 bases sitting between them. Germline V gene sequence: CDR1 DFQATT, CDR2 SNEGSKA (reference sequence). CDR3 sequence reads: CSARRGGANTEAFF. As DNA, the CDR3 is TGCAGTGCTAGGCGGGGCGGGGCGAACACTGAAGCTTTCTTT.

At least ten counts were recorded for this clonotype. The chain is built from TRBV5-1 and TRBJ2-3; 7 nucleotides line up with TRBD1. Germline V gene data show CDR1 as SGHRS and CDR2 as YFSETQ. CDR3 length equals 15 residues. V was pared by 4 bases and J by 2 bases, with 7 bases of the junction left unmatched. The CDR3 protein is CASSLRTGVTDTQYF. The CDR3, as DNA: TGCGCCAGCAGCCTAAGGACAGGAGTCACAGATACGCAGTATTTT.

The CDR3, as DNA: TGTGCCAGCACCCCCACGGACACTGAAGCTTTCTTT. Amino acids: CASTPTDTEAFF. The rearrangement uses TRBV7-9 and TRBJ1-1, with no clear D. The CDR3 is 12 amino acids. V was shortened by 7 bases and J by 3 bases, with 9 bases between the two germline ends. Germline V gene data show CDR1 as SEHNR and CDR2 as FQNEAQ (reference sequence). The full variable domain, rest sourced from reference TRBV7-9 and TRBJ1-1, is DTGVSQNPRHKITKRGQNVTFRCDPISEHNRLYWYRQTLGQGPEFLTYFQNEAQLEKSRLLSDRFSAERPKGSFSTLEIQRTEQGDSAMYLCASTPTDTEAFFGQGTRLTVV.

This clonotype is a singleton in its sample. The rearrangement joins TRBV20-1 to TRBJ2-7; 8 bases match TRBD2. V dropped 5 bases and J dropped 2; count of bases not matched to a gene: 11. The CDR3 consists of 15 residues. Germline V gives CDR1 DFQATT, CDR2 SNEGSKA (reference sequence). The CDR3 loop reads CSAGITSGGTYEQYV. The CDR3 nucleotides are TGCAGTGCTGGGATTACTAGCGGTGGGACCTACGAGCAGTACGTC.

This sequence joins TRBV3-1 and TRBJ2-5, with 7 bases aligning to TRBD1. The CDR3 is 16 residues long. The germline CDR1 and CDR2 sequences are LGHDT and YNNKEL (reference sequence). The J segment lost 2 bases and the V segment lost 4 bases, leaving 10 bases of the junction unmatched. The CDR3 region has the DNA TGTGCCAGCAGCCCCAGCGGACAGGCAGCGCAAGAGACCCAGTACTTC. The encoded protein is CASSPSGQAAQETQYF.

This clonotype was detected ten times or more. This chain connects TRBV21-1 to TRBJ1-1; no check of the table's D call, TRBD1, against the DNA was made. TRBV21-1 is flagged as a pseudogene. CDR3 length: 13 residues. This CDR3 is CASSKQGNTEAFF. CDR3 nucleotide sequence: TGTGCCAGCAGCAAACAGGGGAACACTGAAGCTTTCTTT.

The chain recombines TRBV20-1 with TRBJ2-3; D may be TRBD1 or TRBD2 (5 bases each). The CDR3 spans 14 residues. V was clipped by 1 base and J by 8 bases, with 16 bases between them. Germline CDR1 reads DFQATT; CDR2 reads SNEGSKA (reference sequence). The CDR3 DNA sequence: TGCAGTGCTAGAGTTCCGGGGCCTCCTGGTACGCAGTATTTT. It specifies CSARVPGPPGTQYF.

This clonotype appeared a few times. The CDR3: CASKRHGSESPLHF. The CDR3 nucleotides are TGTGCCAGCAAAAGGCATGGGTCCGAATCACCCCTCCACTTT. The chain has TRBV6-5 and TRBJ1-6, with D hard to call. V was trimmed by 7 bases and J by 10 bases, leaving 17 bases between them. Per germline, CDR1 MNHEY and CDR2 SVGAGI. CDR3 size: 14 residues.

This clonotype showed up just a few times. The V call is TRBV3-1, the J call TRBJ2-5, with D possibly being TRBD1 or TRBD2 (5 bases each). This CDR3 comprises 13 residues. V was trimmed by 6 bases and J by 3 bases, leaving 11 bases between them. Germline V gene sequence: CDR1 LGHDT, CDR2 YNNKEL (reference sequence). The CDR3 loop reads CASRLRGEETQYF. DNA of the CDR3: TGTGCCAGCAGGCTCCGAGGGGAAGAGACCCAGTACTTC.

This clonotype was found a few times. This sequence joins TRBV5-1 and TRBJ1-1; D is unclear. Germline CDR1 SGHRS, CDR2 YFSETQ. This CDR3 contains 14 residues. Trimming left V 4 bases short and J 2 bases short, with 12 bases between. Here the CDR3 reads CASSLYGVNTEAFF. The CDR3 nucleotides read TGCGCCAGCAGCCTATACGGGGTAAACACTGAAGCTTTCTTT. Complete variable domain (other parts from reference TRBV5-1 and TRBJ1-1): KAGVTQTPRYLIKTRGQQVTLSCSPISGHRSVSWYQQTPGQGLQFLFEYFSETQRNKGNFPGRFSGRQFSNSRSEMNVSTLELGDSALYLCASSLYGVNTEAFFGQGTRLTVV.